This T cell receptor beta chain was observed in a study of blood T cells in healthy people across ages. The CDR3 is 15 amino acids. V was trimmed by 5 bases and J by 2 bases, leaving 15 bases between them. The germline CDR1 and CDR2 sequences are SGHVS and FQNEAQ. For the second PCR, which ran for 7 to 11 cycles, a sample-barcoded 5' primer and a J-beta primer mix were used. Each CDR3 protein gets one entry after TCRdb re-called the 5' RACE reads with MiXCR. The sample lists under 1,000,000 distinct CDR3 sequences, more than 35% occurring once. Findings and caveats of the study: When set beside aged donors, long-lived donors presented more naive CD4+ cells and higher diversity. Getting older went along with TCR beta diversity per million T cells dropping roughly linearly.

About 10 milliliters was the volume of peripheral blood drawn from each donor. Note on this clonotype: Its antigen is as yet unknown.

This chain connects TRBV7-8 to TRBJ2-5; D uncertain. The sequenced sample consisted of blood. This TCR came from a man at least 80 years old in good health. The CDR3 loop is CASSPPSRPQETQYF. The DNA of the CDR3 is TGTGCCAGCAGCCCCCCCTCGCGGCCTCAAGAGACCCAGTACTTC. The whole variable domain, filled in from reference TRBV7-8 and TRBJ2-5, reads GAGVSQSPRYKVAKRGQDVALRCDPISGHVSLFWYQQALGQGPEFLTYFQNEAQLDKSGLPSDRFFAERPEGSVSTLKIQRTQQEDSAVYLCASSPPSRPQETQYFGPGTRLLVL.